This T cell receptor beta chain was sequenced in a study of esophageal squamous cell carcinoma under preoperative chemotherapy (dated by TCRdb to the late 2010s). Regarding the research as a whole: The study profiled TCR repertoires of both peripheral blood T cells and tumor-infiltrating lymphocytes. In patients with esophageal squamous cell carcinoma, the study looked at what paclitaxel-nedaplatin chemotherapy did to T-cell receptor repertoires. Five or six patients with primary esophageal squamous cell carcinoma were included in the cohort. Repertoires from samples collected before paclitaxel-nedaplatin therapy were compared with repertoires from samples collected after the therapy.

The library was produced with PCR. The sequencer listed for this sample is HiSeq X Ten. TCR repertoires were characterized by high-throughput sequencing. The public reads were reprocessed in TCRdb via fastp at Q25 and MiXCR, keeping in-frame beta chains. Entries are consolidated by CDR3 protein sequence, retaining the most common genes and DNA. Within this sample are over 14,000 distinct CDR3 sequences, with less than 65% of them counted one time only. The top ten hold more than 50% of the sample. The CDR3 numbers 14 residues from cysteine through phenylalanine. Kept here is only the CDR3 DNA, which spans 42 bases and is read in frame from base 1. Deletion took 11 bases off V and 12 bases off J, with a span of 26 bases between the germline ends. Reading the germline V gene gives CDR1 MNHNS and CDR2 SASEGT. This specimen's time point label, interpreted: before preoperative PTX-NDP chemotherapy. Paclitaxel-nedaplatin was administered to patients as preoperative chemotherapy before surgery.

Comments on this clonotype: Its antigen has not been determined. Base qualities are missing; no much larger clone stands one base away.

What the work shows at the level of the full study, not this receptor alone: A small cohort was used, with only a few patients with esophageal squamous cell carcinoma being analyzed. After chemotherapy, peripheral T cells showed a significant rise in TCR diversity, whereas tumor-infiltrating lymphocytes did not. Tumor-infiltrating lymphocytes after treatment appeared to come partly from peripheral T cells migrating into the tumor, rather than solely from local clonal changes. Clonotype frequencies shifted immediately and substantially under paclitaxel-nedaplatin therapy, and abundant clones were more likely to contract than to amplify.

Recombination linked TRBV6-1 to TRBJ2-4, with TRBD1 tentatively as D gene (6 bases match). This material was acquired from a patient given preoperative chemotherapy. The source is a human donor with esophageal squamous cell carcinoma. The donor label of this sample is uncertain. Read as DNA, the sequence is TGTGCCGGCGGAGGCGGACAGCAAGAAGACACTCAGTACTTC. The translation is CAGGGGQQEDTQYF.